What follows describes a single T cell receptor (beta chain). TCRdb's table, derived via immunoSEQ multiplex PCR, lists solely in-frame clones and lacks some. Of 160,000 or so clones in the sample, roughly 87% were seen once. The record originates from a study of blood T cell repertoires in COVID-19. At the level of the study: Specimens from acute and convalescent COVID-19 originated in the United States, Italy and Spain. T cells, B-cell-depleted T cells, or PBMCs supplied cDNA or gDNA.

V gave up 2 bases and J gave up 2 bases, with 6 bases separating them. The CDR3 is 13 residues long. CDR1 and CDR2 (germline): GTSNPN, SVGIG (reference sequence). This clonotype originated in a woman aged 50 to 65 with acute or convalescent COVID-19. The chain carries TRBV30 and TRBJ2-2; D call uncertain. Sequencing input: peripheral blood. The CDR3 sequence: CAWSPINTGELFF. DNA for the CDR3: TGTGCCTGGAGTCCCATTAACACCGGGGAGCTGTTTTTT. Drawing the rest from reference TRBV30 and TRBJ2-2, the complete variable domain is SQTIHQWPATLVQPVGSPLSLECTVEGTSNPNLYWYRQAAGRGLQLLFYSVGIGQISSEVPQNLSASRPQDRQFILSSKKLLLSDSGFYLCAWSPINTGELFFGEGSRLTVL.